This entry lists 3 T cell receptor beta chains sequenced from one sample in a study of early stage breast cancer tumors. Using immunoSEQ multiplex PCR, the repertoire was profiled, and TCRdb retains in-frame clones only, with some absent. The data show roughly 30,000 clones, about 83% seen once. Sequencing was done on a sample of blood. These receptors were obtained from a person aged 50-59 years with breast cancer.

This clone was recorded once. This chain links TRBV4-1 with TRBJ2-3; D remains ambiguous. The ends were cut back, 1 base at V and 6 bases at J, with 11 bases in the middle. The CDR3 has 14 residues. Looked up from germline, CDR1 is MGHRA and CDR2 is YSYEKL. The CDR3 region has the DNA TGCGCCAGCAGCCAAGTCGAGTTCGGTGATACGCAGTATTTT. Translated, it gives CASSQVEFGDTQYF.

The chain combines TRBV15 with TRBJ1-2, with D perhaps TRBD1 (5 bases). This CDR3 contains 14 residues. The germline V and J ends were trimmed by 5 bases and 3 bases, with 13 bases remaining between them. Germline CDR1 is LNHNV and CDR2 is YYDKDF (reference sequence). CDR3 bases: TGTGCCACCAGCGGGGGTGGAGAGTACTATGGCTACACCTTC. Protein: CATSGGGEYYGYTF. The entire variable domain, with the rest obtained from reference TRBV15 and TRBJ1-2, is as follows: DAMVIQNPRYQVTQFGKPVTLSCSQTLNHNVMYWYQQKSSQAPKLLFHYYDKDFNNEADTPDNFQSRRPNTSFCFLDIRSPGLGDTAMYLCATSGGGEYYGYTFGSGTRLTVV.

This clone has only a few counts. Distinct nucleotide sequences in the sample also encode this CDR3. This chain links TRBV29-1 with TRBJ1-2, with D unresolved. The CDR3 is 10 residues long. Trimming removed 3 bases from V and 5 bases from J, with 4 bases in between. Germline V gene sequence: CDR1 SQVTM, CDR2 ANQGSEA. The CDR3: CSVDEYGYTF. The CDR3 DNA sequence: TGCAGCGTTGATGAGTATGGCTACACCTTC.